What follows is one T cell receptor (beta chain) and its context. Its antigen is unidentified. The CDR3 runs to 14 residues. In germline, CDR1 is SGHTS, CDR2 YDEGEE. V lost 2 bases and J lost 4, with 12 bases in between. The sample is drawn from a study of identifying expanded T cells in peripheral blood. The study, taken as a whole, reports: Technical replicates showed about 1.2 changed clones; two weeks around 15; four weeks 19. Clone count variance between roughly 2-week samples rose with total template count.

During the collection period, no donor immune events like infections were recorded. Sequenced by immunoSEQ multiplex PCR; TCRdb stores in-frame clones only, minus some. The table has fewer than 110,000 clones, approximately 88% seen once. V gene TRBV5-8 combines with J gene TRBJ1-2, with D possibly matching TRBD1 (5 bases). The receptor was derived from a person aged 18 to 75 in good health. Sample: blood. The CDR3 DNA reads as TGTGCCAGCAGCTTCCGGGACGCCCGCTATGGCTACACCTTC. This sequence encodes CASSFRDARYGYTF.